The rows below give T cell receptor beta chains drawn from one sample of a study of blood T cell repertoires in COVID-19. Profiling relied on immunoSEQ multiplex PCR, and the TCRdb table lists in-frame clones only, not all of them. The sample carries 140,000 to 150,000 clones, around four fifths recorded once. Sequenced sample: peripheral blood. These receptors were taken from a human donor in a cohort sampled during active COVID-19. CDR3s include the opening cysteine and the closing phenylalanine or tryptophan. The order of the fields is CDR3 DNA, CDR3 protein, clone size, J gene, CDR3 length, D gene, V gene. D genes are given only for firm matches. Some rows mark clone size as missing; the rest say once, few, many or name a class of expanded clone.

CDR3nt: TGTGCCAGCAGTCCTAGCGGGGGAGACTCCTACGAGCAGTACTTC; CDR3aa: CASSPSGGDSYEQYF; abundance: few; j_gene: TRBJ2-7; len: 15; d_gene: TRBD2; v_gene: TRBV11-3
CDR3nt: TGTGCCACCGGGGACAGGGCTTACGGGGAAACCGGGGAGCTGTTTTTT; CDR3aa: CATGDRAYGETGELFF; abundance: -; j_gene: TRBJ2-2; len: 16; d_gene: TRBD1; v_gene: TRBV19
CDR3nt: TGTGCCAGCAGCCCCTGGGACAGGGCTAGGGAGACCCAGTACTTC; CDR3aa: CASSPWDRARETQYF; abundance: -; j_gene: TRBJ2-5; len: 15; d_gene: TRBD1; v_gene: TRBV7-2
CDR3nt: TGTGCCAGCAGCCAGATGGCTGGGGCCAACGTCCTGACTTTC; CDR3aa: CASSQMAGANVLTF; abundance: -; j_gene: TRBJ2-6; len: 14; d_gene: -; v_gene: TRBV11-3
CDR3nt: TGTGCCAGCAGCTTAGGGGGGGTCACCTACGAGCAGTACTTC; CDR3aa: CASSLGGVTYEQYF; abundance: -; j_gene: TRBJ2-7; len: 14; d_gene: -; v_gene: TRBV7-2
CDR3nt: TGTGCCAGCAGTTCTGGAGGGGGCCGGCAGTACTTC; CDR3aa: CASSSGGGRQYF; abundance: -; j_gene: TRBJ2-7; len: 12; d_gene: -; v_gene: TRBV27
CDR3nt: TGTGCCAGCAGTTCGCGGGACGGAAACACCGGGGAGCTGTTTTTT; CDR3aa: CASSSRDGNTGELFF; abundance: -; j_gene: TRBJ2-2; len: 15; d_gene: -; v_gene: TRBV28
CDR3nt: TGTGCCTGGCAGGGTATTGTGGATTCACCCCTCCACTTT; CDR3aa: CAWQGIVDSPLHF; abundance: -; j_gene: TRBJ1-6; len: 13; d_gene: -; v_gene: TRBV30
CDR3nt: TGCGCCAGCAGCATGGGCAGGGCCGTTGTCGATGGCTACACCTTC; CDR3aa: CASSMGRAVVDGYTF; abundance: -; j_gene: TRBJ1-2; len: 15; d_gene: -; v_gene: TRBV5-1
CDR3nt: TGTGCCAGCAGCGGAGGGGGCGGCAATCAGCCCCAGCATTTT; CDR3aa: CASSGGGGNQPQHF; abundance: -; j_gene: TRBJ1-5; len: 14; d_gene: TRBD1; v_gene: TRBV9
CDR3nt: TGTGCCAGCAGCTTAAGACAGGGAGGAACCTATGGCTACACCTTC; CDR3aa: CASSLRQGGTYGYTF; abundance: -; j_gene: TRBJ1-2; len: 15; d_gene: TRBD1; v_gene: TRBV7-2
CDR3nt: TGTGCCAGCAGAGCTTATGGTGGGGCTGCCCTCTATGGCTACACCTTC; CDR3aa: CASRAYGGAALYGYTF; abundance: -; j_gene: TRBJ1-2; len: 16; d_gene: -; v_gene: TRBV11-2
CDR3nt: TGTGCCAGCAGTGGCCAGGGACTAGCGGCAGATACGCAGTATTTT; CDR3aa: CASSGQGLAADTQYF; abundance: -; j_gene: TRBJ2-3; len: 15; d_gene: TRBD2; v_gene: TRBV25-1
CDR3nt: TGTGCCATCAGGACTTCGGACAGGGCAGGTCTGGGCGAGCAGTACTTC; CDR3aa: CAIRTSDRAGLGEQYF; abundance: -; j_gene: TRBJ2-7; len: 16; d_gene: TRBD1; v_gene: TRBV10-3
CDR3nt: TGTGCCAGTGAGGGACTAGCGGGGCTTCGGGACACCGGGGAGCTGTTTTTT; CDR3aa: CASEGLAGLRDTGELFF; abundance: -; j_gene: TRBJ2-2; len: 17; d_gene: TRBD2; v_gene: TRBV19
CDR3nt: TGTGCCAGCAGCCTTCAGGGGGGAGAGACCCAGTACTTC; CDR3aa: CASSLQGGETQYF; abundance: -; j_gene: TRBJ2-5; len: 13; d_gene: -; v_gene: TRBV5-4
CDR3nt: TGTGCCATCAGGACAGGGGAGGGTTCACCCCTCCACTTT; CDR3aa: CAIRTGEGSPLHF; abundance: -; j_gene: TRBJ1-6; len: 13; d_gene: TRBD1; v_gene: TRBV10-3
CDR3nt: TGTGCCAGCTCACCATTCAAGGACAGGGGATTGAGCGGGGAGCTGTTTTTT; CDR3aa: CASSPFKDRGLSGELFF; abundance: -; j_gene: TRBJ2-2; len: 17; d_gene: TRBD1; v_gene: TRBV18
CDR3nt: TGCGCCAGCAGTGTAGGCCGGGGGGTCACCGGGGAGCTGTTTTTT; CDR3aa: CASSVGRGVTGELFF; abundance: once; j_gene: TRBJ2-2; len: 15; d_gene: TRBD2; v_gene: TRBV10-1
CDR3nt: TGTGCCAGCAGCTTAGGCGGGGGGAGACTACGTGAGCAGTACTTC; CDR3aa: CASSLGGGRLREQYF; abundance: -; j_gene: TRBJ2-7; len: 15; d_gene: TRBD2; v_gene: TRBV11-3
CDR3nt: TGTGCCAGCAGTTTACAAGCCACTGAAGCTTTCTTT; CDR3aa: CASSLQATEAFF; abundance: -; j_gene: TRBJ1-1; len: 12; d_gene: -; v_gene: TRBV28
CDR3nt: TGCGCCAGCAGCCAAGATTCTAGCACAGATACGCAGTATTTT; CDR3aa: CASSQDSSTDTQYF; abundance: -; j_gene: TRBJ2-3; len: 14; d_gene: -; v_gene: TRBV4-1
CDR3nt: TGTGCCAGCAGCCGCCCCGGGACAGGCGAAGTCAATGAGCAGTTCTTC; CDR3aa: CASSRPGTGEVNEQFF; abundance: -; j_gene: TRBJ2-1; len: 16; d_gene: TRBD1; v_gene: TRBV5-4
CDR3nt: TGTGCCACCAGTGATCTCCTTAGCGGTGAGCAGTTCTTC; CDR3aa: CATSDLLSGEQFF; abundance: -; j_gene: TRBJ2-1; len: 13; d_gene: -; v_gene: TRBV24-1
CDR3nt: TGTGCTAGTGGTTATTCCGATCAGCCCCAGCATTTT; CDR3aa: CASGYSDQPQHF; abundance: -; j_gene: TRBJ1-5; len: 12; d_gene: -; v_gene: TRBV12-5
CDR3nt: TGCGCCAGCAGCTGGGCCGGGACAGGGAATTCACCCCTCCACTTT; CDR3aa: CASSWAGTGNSPLHF; abundance: few; j_gene: TRBJ1-6; len: 15; d_gene: TRBD1; v_gene: TRBV5-1
CDR3nt: TGTGCCTCGACGGACAGGGAGAACACTGAAGCTTTCTTT; CDR3aa: CASTDRENTEAFF; abundance: -; j_gene: TRBJ1-1; len: 13; d_gene: TRBD1; v_gene: TRBV9
CDR3nt: TGTGCCAGCAGTGAACGGACAGGCCTCTCCTACGAGCAGTACTTC; CDR3aa: CASSERTGLSYEQYF; abundance: few; j_gene: TRBJ2-7; len: 15; d_gene: TRBD1; v_gene: TRBV2
CDR3nt: TGTGCCAGCAGCCATAACGACAGGTTCGGTTTTGGCTACACCTTC; CDR3aa: CASSHNDRFGFGYTF; abundance: many; j_gene: TRBJ1-2; len: 15; d_gene: -; v_gene: TRBV3-1/TRBV3-2
CDR3nt: TGCGCCAGCAGCCACCCTCAGGGGAACTATGGCTACACCTTC; CDR3aa: CASSHPQGNYGYTF; abundance: -; j_gene: TRBJ1-2; len: 14; d_gene: -; v_gene: TRBV4-1
CDR3nt: TGTGCCAGCAGCCAAGTACAGGGGGGCTATGGCTACACCTTC; CDR3aa: CASSQVQGGYGYTF; abundance: -; j_gene: TRBJ1-2; len: 14; d_gene: TRBD1; v_gene: TRBV14
CDR3nt: TGTGCCTGGGGACCCTGGAGCTCCTACAATGAGCAGTTCTTC; CDR3aa: CAWGPWSSYNEQFF; abundance: -; j_gene: TRBJ2-1; len: 14; d_gene: -; v_gene: TRBV30
CDR3nt: TGTGCCAGCAGCGTCCCGGGACAGAAAGAGACCCAGTACTTC; CDR3aa: CASSVPGQKETQYF; abundance: -; j_gene: TRBJ2-5; len: 14; d_gene: TRBD1; v_gene: TRBV9
CDR3nt: TGTGCCAGCAGTTACTCCAGACAGGGGAGTCAGCCCCAGCATTTT; CDR3aa: CASSYSRQGSQPQHF; abundance: -; j_gene: TRBJ1-5; len: 15; d_gene: TRBD1; v_gene: TRBV6-5
CDR3nt: TGCAGCGTTGAGGGGGGTATAGCTGAAGCTTTCTTT; CDR3aa: CSVEGGIAEAFF; abundance: -; j_gene: TRBJ1-1; len: 12; d_gene: -; v_gene: TRBV29-1
CDR3nt: TGTGCCAGCTCACCTCTAAAGGGACAGTCTATCCAAGAGACCCAGTACTTC; CDR3aa: CASSPLKGQSIQETQYF; abundance: -; j_gene: TRBJ2-5; len: 17; d_gene: TRBD1; v_gene: TRBV18
CDR3nt: TGTGCCAGCAGACGACAGGGGATAAACAATGAGCAGTTCTTC; CDR3aa: CASRRQGINNEQFF; abundance: -; j_gene: TRBJ2-1; len: 14; d_gene: TRBD1; v_gene: TRBV28